This TCR beta chain was observed in a study of T-cell memory formation after mild COVID-19 (dated by TCRdb to the early 2020s). The study in broad terms: TCR sequence clusters from the two donors were largely donor specific. Two young, previously healthy adult volunteers made up the cohort, one male and one female. In a couple of donors, T-cell clones that expanded and contracted after mild COVID-19 were tracked by sequencing TCRalpha and TCRbeta repertoires over time. The full study reports these points: Contracting CD4+ clones appeared mostly in the CM and EM memory subsets, whereas CD8+ clones were enriched in EMRA. SARS-CoV-2 specificity was not confirmed for the second-wave clones peaking on day 37. Only a couple of mild cases were covered by the study, and larger cohorts that include severe cases with pre-infection samples were considered necessary. Some responding clones were found in pre-infection memory, which suggests that pre-existing cross-reactive memory T cells took part in the SARS-CoV-2 response. Clones contracting from day 15 to 85 had balanced CD4/CD8 phenotypes, while a second wave expanding from day 15 to 37 was biased towards CD4+.

This clonotype came up a few times. What antigen it recognizes has not been identified. Base qualities are not recorded, but no much larger clone differs from it by a single base. From cysteine to phenylalanine, the CDR3 is 14 amino acids long. The DNA shown is the 42-base CDR3, in frame from base 1. Via the germline V gene (reference sequence), CDR1 is PRHDT and CDR2 FYEKMQ. V drops 3 bases and J drops 4 bases, leaving 13 bases in between. The sequencer listed for this sample is Illumina NovaSeq 6000. Using 5'RACE with constant-segment primers, TCRalpha and TCRbeta cDNA libraries were constructed, with sample barcodes and unique molecular identifiers added in the process. RNA was extracted from every sample with Trizol reagent. Amplification of the libraries took two PCR steps, and the second step added a second sample barcode plus Illumina TruSeq adapters. Sequencing of libraries was performed on an Illumina NovaSeq with 2 x 150 bp paired-end reads. Concerning the study's data processing: Demultiplexing of reads and collapsing into UMI-guided consensus sequences were performed with migec v1.2.7. Using mixcr v2.1.11, the UMI consensuses were aligned to TRA and TRB V and J templates and assembled into clonotypes. A clonotype was counted as expanded or contracted only when both edgeR and NoisET called the clonotype significant, with the noise models trained on biological replicates. edgeR calls used a false discovery rate-adjusted p below 0.01 and a log2 fold-change threshold of 1. PCA with hierarchical clustering of max-normalized trajectories of the 1000 most abundant clonotypes was used as exploratory dynamics analysis. Each responding clone was given a CD4 or CD8 phenotype based on the CD4+ and CD8+ repertoires, which had been sequenced separately. The public reads were reanalyzed by TCRdb: fastp trimming at Q25, MiXCR alignment, in-frame beta chains only. Rows merge per CDR3 protein into single entries with the most common DNA and genes. The V and J calls were determined by TCRdb, not by the authors. Within this sample are over 70,000 distinct CDR3 sequences, with about 13% of them counted one time only. The ten biggest clones cover about 28% of the sample.

Ficoll-Paque density gradient centrifugation was used to isolate PBMCs. The sequence is built from TRBV13 and TRBJ2-7; the D gene is perhaps TRBD1, on 6 matching bases. The receptor comes from an adult woman who had mild COVID-19 (a few samples of this study predate the infection). The sample titles of this study are shuffled in the database, so cell type and time point are left out; the donor was told from shared clones. The sample comprised PBMCs or a T cell subset sorted from them (not recorded which). The CDR3 is CASSLRGHPYEQYF. Here is the DNA: TGTGCCAGCAGCTTGAGGGGACACCCTTACGAGCAGTACTTC.